The 8 T cell receptor beta chains reported below all come from one sample, sequenced in a study of blood T cell repertoires in COVID-19. Assay: immunoSEQ multiplex PCR; the TCRdb copy retains only in-frame clones and omits some. This sample yields about 77,000 clones, of which roughly nine tenths are seen a single time; approximately 16% belongs to the top ten. The specimen sequenced was peripheral blood. All receptors derive from an elderly woman with active or convalescent COVID-19.

The rearrangement joins TRBV19 to TRBJ2-3; 14 bases are a match to TRBD2. Germline V gene data show CDR1 as LNHDA and CDR2 as SQIVND (reference sequence). The CDR3 extends over 15 amino acids. V gave up 3 bases and J gave up 6 bases; unmatched junction bases: 2. In DNA form, the CDR3 reads TGTGCCAGTAGTATGGGGACTAGCGGGGGTGATACGCAGTATTTT. This gives the protein CASSMGTSGGDTQYF. Supplemented by reference TRBV19 and TRBJ2-3, the full variable domain reads DGGITQSPKYLFRKEGQNVTLSCEQNLNHDAMYWYRQDPGQGLRLIYYSQIVNDFQKGDIAEGYSVSREKKESFPLTVTSAQKNPTAFYLCASSMGTSGGDTQYFGPGTRLTVL.

CDR3 in amino acids: CSAAGTGGQPQHF. CDR3 coding DNA: TGCAGCGCTGCCGGGACAGGGGGTCAGCCCCAGCATTTT. The chain combines TRBV29-1 with TRBJ1-5; TRBD1 agrees at 11 bases. J gave up 6 bases and V 7 bases, and 5 bases lay outside the gene matches. In germline, CDR1 is SQVTM, CDR2 ANQGSEA. This CDR3 has 13 amino acids.

The chain uses TRBV18 and TRBJ2-7; 9 positions match TRBD2. V lost 2 bases and J lost 5; bases outside the gene matches: 13. CDR3 length: 17 residues. The germline V gene encodes CDR1 KGHSH and CDR2 LQKENI. CDR3 nucleotides: TGTGCCAGCTCACCAGTCGAAGCGGGCGGGGGGGCACACGAGCAGTACTTC. Encoded protein: CASSPVEAGGGAHEQYF.

V is TRBV7-8 and J is TRBJ1-2; possibly TRBD1 for D (5 bases). The CDR3 is made up of 13 amino acids. Trimming removed 3 bases at V and 4 bases at J, with 9 bases between. CDR1 and CDR2 from the germline V gene are SGHVS and FQNEAQ. CDR3 in DNA: TGTGCCAGCAGCTTTCGGACAAGCTATGGCTACACCTTC. As protein: CASSFRTSYGYTF.

V is TRBV27 and J is TRBJ1-1; TRBD1 matches 7 bases. V dropped 5 bases and J dropped 1; count of bases not matched to a gene: 7. The CDR3 has 15 residues. The germline V gene encodes CDR1 MNHEY and CDR2 SMNVEV (reference sequence). Here the CDR3 reads CASSPFGTENTEAFF. In DNA form, the CDR3 reads TGTGCCAGCAGTCCCTTTGGGACAGAGAACACTGAAGCTTTCTTT.

This chain uses TRBV18 with TRBJ1-1; TRBD1 agrees at 9 bases. The CDR3 runs 13 residues. Germline trimming cut 4 bases from V and 5 bases from J; bases unmatched to any gene: 2. From germline, CDR1 is KGHSH and CDR2 LQKENI. CDR3 in amino acids: CASSQGTGTEAFF. DNA for the CDR3: TGTGCCAGCTCACAAGGGACAGGGACTGAAGCTTTCTTT.

This chain joins TRBV19 and TRBJ2-1, with TRBD2 as a possible D gene (6 bases). Deletions cut 6 bases from V and 10 bases from J, with 10 bases between. CDR1 is LNHDA and CDR2 is SQIVND in the germline V gene (reference sequence). The CDR3 is 11 residues long. The CDR3 nucleotides are TGTGCCAGTAGCAACCGGGGGGAGCAGTTCTTC. It translates to CASSNRGEQFF. The full variable domain, rest sourced from reference TRBV19 and TRBJ2-1, is DGGITQSPKYLFRKEGQNVTLSCEQNLNHDAMYWYRQDPGQGLRLIYYSQIVNDFQKGDIAEGYSVSREKKESFPLTVTSAQKNPTAFYLCASSNRGEQFFGPGTRLTVL.

The rearrangement uses TRBV7-9 and TRBJ2-7, with TRBD1 identical over 9 bases. This CDR3 has 14 residues. The V gene end was trimmed by 1 base and the J gene end by 8 bases; junction bases not matched to a gene: 6. Germline assignment: CDR1 SEHNR and CDR2 FQNEAQ (reference sequence). CDR3 coding DNA: TGTGCCAGCAGCTTAGAGGGACAGGGCGGAAAGCAGTACTTC. Its translation is CASSLEGQGGKQYF.